This TCR beta chain was found in a study of shared clonotypes between healthy human individuals. Profiled with immunoSEQ multiplex PCR; TCRdb holds only in-frame clones, not every one. Of around 500,000 clones in the sample, about 82% were seen once. The CDR3 has 13 amino acids. V lost 2 bases and J 3 bases, leaving 5 bases between the germline ends. CDR1 is LNHDA and CDR2 is SQIVND in the germline V gene (reference sequence). The specimen was PBMCs. The sequence came from a woman in her 40s in good health. Some clones in this sample may be carry-over from other donors' samples. The chain has TRBV19 and TRBJ1-3; D is unresolved. Here the CDR3 reads CASSIRHGNTIYF. The CDR3 DNA follows: TGTGCCAGTAGTATACGGCATGGAAACACCATATATTTT.